This T cell receptor (beta chain) was obtained from a study of T cell repertoires in cytomegalovirus infection. About the study: Carrying CMV and the relevant HLA type showed in public TCR beta signatures.

A single record per CDR3 protein comes from TCRdb applying MiXCR to the reads. The data show about 530,000 distinct CDR3 sequences, less than 30% seen once. Study results and caveats: People with CMV and the relevant HLA were identified by cumulative public TCR beta family frequency. The ex vivo response was dominated by HLA-C-restricted CMV-specific TCR beta clonotypes.

Concerning this clonotype: Its antigen is still unknown.

The sequence was collected from a human donor in good health (CMV status not recorded). Some clones in this sample may be carry-over from other donors' samples. Sequencing used PBMCs.

This CDR3 reads CASSPRGSGSGNTGELFF. In DNA form, the CDR3 reads TGTGCCAGCAGCCCCCGCGGTAGCGGGAGTGGGAACACCGGGGAGCTGTTTTTT. This chain uses TRBV7-7 with TRBJ2-2; 9 nucleotides align to TRBD2. The CDR3 is made up of 18 amino acids. Germline CDR1 and CDR2: SSHAT and FNYEAQ (reference sequence). V shed 5 bases, J shed 1 base, and the junction held 11 bases outside the gene matches.